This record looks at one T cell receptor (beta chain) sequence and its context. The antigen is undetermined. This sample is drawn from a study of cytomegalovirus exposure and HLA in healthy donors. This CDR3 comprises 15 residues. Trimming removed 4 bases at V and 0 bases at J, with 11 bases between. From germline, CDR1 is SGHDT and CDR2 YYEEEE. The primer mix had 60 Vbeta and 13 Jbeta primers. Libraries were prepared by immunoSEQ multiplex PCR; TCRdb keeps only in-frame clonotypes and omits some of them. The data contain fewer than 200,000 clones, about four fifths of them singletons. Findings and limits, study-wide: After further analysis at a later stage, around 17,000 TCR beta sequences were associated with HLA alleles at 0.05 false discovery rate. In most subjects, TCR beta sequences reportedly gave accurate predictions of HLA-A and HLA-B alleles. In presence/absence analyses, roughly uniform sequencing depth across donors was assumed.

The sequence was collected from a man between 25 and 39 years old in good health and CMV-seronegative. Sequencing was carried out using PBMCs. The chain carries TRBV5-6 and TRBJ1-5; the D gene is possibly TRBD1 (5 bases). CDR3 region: CASSLGPGSNQPQHF. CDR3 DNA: TGTGCCAGCAGCCTGGGGCCAGGTAGCAATCAGCCCCAGCATTTT.